The clone carrying this T cell receptor (beta chain) was detected many times. Its antigen is undetermined. Using RNA transcripts as the source, TCR beta CDR3 regions were amplified. The TCR CDR3 was amplified in a first-round RT-PCR using the HTBI primer set. TCRdb analysed the multiplex PCR reads with MiXCR anew, one entry per CDR3 protein. The sample contains over 400,000 distinct CDR3 sequences, over 12% of which appear only once. This record belongs to a study of T cells in Graves' hyperthyroidism and ophthalmopathy. Study-wide results and caveats: Ophthalmopathy onset followed model prediction by a median around 6.6 months.

Trimming took 0 bases from V and 5 from J, leaving 11 bases between them. This CDR3 region has 14 residues. Per the germline V gene, CDR1 is SGHVS and CDR2 is FNYEAQ. This receptor was taken from a man aged 18 to 30 with Graves' ophthalmopathy. Input material: blood. This chain links TRBV7-6 with TRBJ2-7; tentatively, D is TRBD1 or TRBD2 (6 bases each). The CDR3 DNA follows: TGTGCCAGCAGCTTAGCAGGGGGAGGAGACGAGCAGTACTTC. Protein product: CASSLAGGGDEQYF.